This T cell receptor (beta chain) was captured in a study of neurological immune-mediated disorders. Whole-study findings and limits: Private repertoires in all groups were suggested by the absence of shared CDR3 amino acid sequences among expanded clones across subjects.

MiXCR was run by TCRdb on the 5' RACE reads, yielding one entry per CDR3 protein. The sample comprises tens of thousands of distinct CDR3 sequences, over 20% of which are singletons, and 20% to 30% rests with the top ten. Per the germline V gene, CDR1 is SGHKS and CDR2 is YYEKEE (reference sequence). The V end lost 2 bases, the J end lost 8 bases, and 7 bases lay between the germline ends. The length of the CDR3 is 11 residues. Volunteers from a blood bank in Maryland, USA, made up the healthy controls. For this clonotype: No antigen is known for it.

The specimen sequenced was PBMCs. The source is a woman in her seventies in good health. V gene TRBV5-5 combines with J gene TRBJ2-5, with D maybe TRBD1 (5 bases). The CDR3, as DNA: TGTGCCAGCAGCTTCAGGGATACCCAGTACTTC. Its translation: CASSFRDTQYF.